This T cell receptor beta chain stems from a study of OX40 agonist ivuxolimab in advanced cancers. Study at large: The diagnoses of dose-escalation patients were hepatocellular carcinoma, melanoma, renal cell or head and neck cancer. In three patients, partial responses were observed, one with hepatocellular carcinoma and two with cutaneous melanoma.

The V gene lost 4 bases and the J gene lost 4 bases, with 19 bases spanning the gap. Germline CDR1 is MNHEY and CDR2 is SVGAGI. The length of the CDR3 is 16 residues. About this clone itself: As yet, its antigen is unknown.

General study findings and limits: The investigators did not determine what antigen specificity the expanded peripheral T cells had. The CD4+ and CD8+ T cells in the blood had expanded clonally by week 6 at 0.1 to 3.0 mg/kg.

This table comes from immunoSEQ multiplex PCR, and its TCRdb copy is limited to in-frame clones, with some not included. The data show approximately 99,000 clones, with 75% to 95% seen just once and around 0.64% held by the top ten. This sequence joins TRBV6-5 and TRBJ2-5, with D possibly matching TRBD2 (6 bases). The sequence came from an adult with an advanced solid tumor such as melanoma, head and neck, liver or kidney cancer. Source: CD4+ or CD8+ T cells sorted from blood, taken in a trial of the OX40 agonist ivuxolimab. As DNA, the CDR3 is TGTGCCAGCAGTTCCCCTTCCGGGGGTCTGGTAGAGACCCAGTACTTC. This gives the protein CASSSPSGGLVETQYF.